This T cell receptor beta chain was profiled in a study of T cells after yellow fever vaccination. Regarding the study as a whole: A small share of clonotypes appeared in both CD4 and CD8 compartments. The bulk population could contribute abundant contaminating clonotypes to FACS-sorted repertoires.

As for this clonotype: Its antigen is undetermined.

Trimming took off 1 base at V and 2 bases at J, with 10 bases between the two ends. In germline, CDR1 is SGHTA, CDR2 FQGNSA. CDR3 size: 15 residues. One entry per CDR3 protein, called by TCRdb with MiXCR from the 5' RACE reads. The repertoire consists of 550,000 to 750,000 distinct CDR3 sequences, with roughly 14% occurring once and the leading ten covering around an eighth. This clonotype was obtained from a man aged 30 to 39 who received the YFV17D yellow fever vaccine. This sequence joins TRBV7-2 and TRBJ2-3, with D maybe TRBD1 (5 bases). The specimen was PBMCs, collected on the day of the yellow fever booster vaccination. The CDR3 DNA reads as TGTGCCAGCAGCTTAGTGCAGGGATACACAGATACGCAGTATTTT. This codes for CASSLVQGYTDTQYF.